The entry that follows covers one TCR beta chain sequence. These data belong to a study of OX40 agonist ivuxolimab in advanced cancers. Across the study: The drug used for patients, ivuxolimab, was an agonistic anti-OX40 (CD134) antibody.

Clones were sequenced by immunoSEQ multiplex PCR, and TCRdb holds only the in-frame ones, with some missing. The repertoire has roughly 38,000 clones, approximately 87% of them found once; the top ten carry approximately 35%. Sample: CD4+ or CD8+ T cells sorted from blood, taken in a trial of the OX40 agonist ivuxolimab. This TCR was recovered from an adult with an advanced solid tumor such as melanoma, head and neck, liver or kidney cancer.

The CDR3 region has the DNA TGCGCCAGCAGCTTGGAGGGGACTCCTATTTACGAGCAGTACTTC. Translation gives CASSLEGTPIYEQYF. This rearrangement joins TRBV5-1 to TRBJ2-7; a weak D match, TRBD2 (6 bases). Trimming took 0 bases from V and 4 from J, leaving 14 bases between them. Germline CDR1 SGHRS, CDR2 YFSETQ. The CDR3 loop spans 15 amino acids.